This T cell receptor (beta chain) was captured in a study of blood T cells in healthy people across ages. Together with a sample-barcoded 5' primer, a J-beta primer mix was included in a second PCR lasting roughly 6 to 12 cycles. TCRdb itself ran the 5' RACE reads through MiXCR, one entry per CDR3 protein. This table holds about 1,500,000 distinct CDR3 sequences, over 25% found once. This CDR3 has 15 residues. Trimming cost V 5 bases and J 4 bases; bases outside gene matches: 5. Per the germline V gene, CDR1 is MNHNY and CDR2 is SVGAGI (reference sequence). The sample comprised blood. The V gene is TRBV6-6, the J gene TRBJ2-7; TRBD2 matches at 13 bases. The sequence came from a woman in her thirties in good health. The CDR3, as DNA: TGTGCCAGCAGTGATGGACTAGCGGGGGTGTACGAGCAGTACGTC. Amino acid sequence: CASSDGLAGVYEQYV.